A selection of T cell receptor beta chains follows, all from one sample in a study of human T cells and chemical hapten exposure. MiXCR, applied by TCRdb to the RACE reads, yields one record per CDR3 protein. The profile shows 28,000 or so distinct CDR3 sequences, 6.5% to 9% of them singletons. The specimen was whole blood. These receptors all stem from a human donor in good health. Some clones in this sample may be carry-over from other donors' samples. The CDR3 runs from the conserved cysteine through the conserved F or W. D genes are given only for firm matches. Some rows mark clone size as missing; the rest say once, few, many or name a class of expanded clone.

cdr3_aa: CASSPPPGGPTEAFF
cdr3_nt: TGTGCCAGCAGTCCCCCCCCAGGAGGCCCCACTGAAGCTTTCTTT
j_call: TRBJ1-1
d_call: NA
clone_size: many
v_call: TRBV12-3/TRBV12-4

cdr3_aa: CATLDGTNYGYTF
cdr3_nt: TGTGCCACCTTGGACGGAACCAACTATGGCTACACCTTC
j_call: TRBJ1-2
d_call: NA
clone_size: many
v_call: TRBV2

cdr3_aa: CSARTRAYEQYF
cdr3_nt: TGCAGTGCCCGGACTAGGGCCTACGAGCAGTACTTC
j_call: TRBJ2-7
d_call: TRBD2
clone_size: many
v_call: TRBV20-1

cdr3_aa: CSVDTPEREGRTDTQYF
cdr3_nt: TGCAGCGTTGACACACCCGAGCGGGAGGGACGCACAGATACGCAGTATTTT
j_call: TRBJ2-3
d_call: TRBD2
clone_size: many
v_call: TRBV29-1

cdr3_aa: CSAIGTVDTYEQYF
cdr3_nt: TGCAGTGCTATCGGGACAGTCGACACCTACGAGCAGTACTTC
j_call: TRBJ2-7
d_call: TRBD1
clone_size: many
v_call: TRBV20-1

cdr3_aa: CSARDWGGGNEKLFF
cdr3_nt: TGCAGTGCTAGAGATTGGGGGGGCGGTAATGAAAAACTGTTTTTT
j_call: TRBJ1-4
d_call: NA
clone_size: NA
v_call: TRBV20-1

cdr3_aa: CASSEGSGTSGRDEQFF
cdr3_nt: TGTGCCAGCAGTGAAGGGAGCGGGACTAGCGGGAGGGATGAGCAGTTCTTC
j_call: TRBJ2-1
d_call: TRBD2
clone_size: NA
v_call: TRBV2

cdr3_aa: CASSATGNSIEQYF
cdr3_nt: TGTGCCAGCAGCGCCACAGGGAACTCTATCGAGCAGTACTTC
j_call: TRBJ2-7
d_call: NA
clone_size: many
v_call: TRBV9

cdr3_aa: CASSDSLDTGELFF
cdr3_nt: TGTGCCAGCAGTGACTCTCTAGACACCGGGGAGCTGTTTTTT
j_call: TRBJ2-2
d_call: NA
clone_size: many
v_call: TRBV6-4

cdr3_aa: CATSSNGQGDGYTF
cdr3_nt: TGTGCCACCAGCAGCAACGGACAGGGAGATGGCTACACCTTC
j_call: TRBJ1-2
d_call: TRBD1
clone_size: few
v_call: TRBV15

cdr3_aa: CASSQGNEQFF
cdr3_nt: TGTGCCAGCAGCCAAGGTAATGAGCAGTTCTTC
j_call: TRBJ2-1
d_call: NA
clone_size: few
v_call: TRBV14

cdr3_aa: CSARDSDRTQYF
cdr3_nt: TGCAGTGCACGGGATTCCGACAGGACGCAGTATTTT
j_call: TRBJ2-3
d_call: NA
clone_size: many
v_call: TRBV20-1

cdr3_aa: CASSFQGGDNYGYTF
cdr3_nt: TGTGCCAGCAGCTTTCAGGGGGGAGATAACTATGGCTACACCTTC
j_call: TRBJ1-2
d_call: TRBD1
clone_size: many
v_call: TRBV7-9

cdr3_aa: CASMGRTGESYTQYF
cdr3_nt: TGTGCCAGCATGGGCCGGACAGGGGAATCGTATACGCAGTATTTT
j_call: TRBJ2-3
d_call: TRBD1
clone_size: many
v_call: TRBV28

cdr3_aa: CASSQGSGGLGNTIYF
cdr3_nt: TGCGCCAGCAGCCAAGGATCAGGGGGTTTAGGAAACACCATATATTTT
j_call: TRBJ1-3
d_call: TRBD1
clone_size: NA
v_call: TRBV4-1

cdr3_aa: CAWSAKQRRTEAFF
cdr3_nt: TGTGCCTGGAGTGCGAAGCAAAGGAGGACTGAAGCTTTCTTT
j_call: TRBJ1-1
d_call: NA
clone_size: few
v_call: TRBV30

cdr3_aa: CSVPDDSGNTIYF
cdr3_nt: TGCAGCGTTCCGGACGACTCTGGAAACACCATATATTTT
j_call: TRBJ1-3
d_call: NA
clone_size: many
v_call: TRBV29-1

cdr3_aa: CSASYRASGNTIYF
cdr3_nt: TGCAGTGCTAGTTACAGGGCCTCTGGAAACACCATATATTTT
j_call: TRBJ1-3
d_call: NA
clone_size: many
v_call: TRBV20-1

cdr3_aa: CASSLNLAATYEQYF
cdr3_nt: TGTGCCAGCAGCTTGAATCTAGCGGCTACCTACGAGCAGTACTTC
j_call: TRBJ2-7
d_call: TRBD2
clone_size: few
v_call: TRBV7-4

cdr3_aa: CSAPDGLAGQETQYF
cdr3_nt: TGCAGTGCCCCCGACGGACTAGCGGGGCAAGAGACCCAGTACTTC
j_call: TRBJ2-5
d_call: TRBD2
clone_size: few
v_call: TRBV20-1

cdr3_aa: CSVVIGTTSNQPQHF
cdr3_nt: TGCAGCGTTGTTATCGGGACAACGTCCAATCAGCCCCAGCATTTT
j_call: TRBJ1-5
d_call: NA
clone_size: many
v_call: TRBV29-1

cdr3_aa: CASSSSAGAEQFF
cdr3_nt: TGTGCCAGCAGTTCCAGCGCGGGGGCGGAGCAGTTCTTC
j_call: TRBJ2-1
d_call: NA
clone_size: NA
v_call: TRBV12-3/TRBV12-4

cdr3_aa: CASSLDGTSVNEQYF
cdr3_nt: TGCGCCAGCAGCTTGGACGGGACTAGCGTAAACGAGCAGTACTTC
j_call: TRBJ2-7
d_call: TRBD2
clone_size: NA
v_call: TRBV5-1

cdr3_aa: CASRRGLADQETQYF
cdr3_nt: TGTGCCAGCAGACGTGGACTAGCGGACCAAGAGACCCAGTACTTC
j_call: TRBJ2-5
d_call: TRBD2
clone_size: many
v_call: TRBV6-2/TRBV6-3

cdr3_aa: CASSFRAAGDPDTQYF
cdr3_nt: TGTGCCAGCAGTTTTCGGGCAGCGGGAGACCCAGATACGCAGTATTTT
j_call: TRBJ2-3
d_call: TRBD2
clone_size: few
v_call: TRBV28

cdr3_aa: CASSERGGGTFNTEAFF
cdr3_nt: TGTGCCAGCAGTGAACGAGGGGGGGGTACTTTTAACACTGAAGCTTTCTTT
j_call: TRBJ1-1
d_call: NA
clone_size: few
v_call: TRBV6-1

cdr3_aa: CASSPRRADTQYF
cdr3_nt: TGTGCCAGCAGCCCCCGACGCGCAGATACGCAGTATTTT
j_call: TRBJ2-3
d_call: NA
clone_size: many
v_call: TRBV6-1

cdr3_aa: CASSLQGSYEQYF
cdr3_nt: TGTGCCAGCAGTCTACAGGGTTCCTACGAGCAGTACTTC
j_call: TRBJ2-7
d_call: NA
clone_size: few
v_call: TRBV12-3/TRBV12-4

cdr3_aa: CASRPTGTGRPQHF
cdr3_nt: TGTGCCAGCAGGCCGACAGGGACCGGGCGGCCCCAGCATTTT
j_call: TRBJ1-5
d_call: TRBD1
clone_size: few
v_call: TRBV6-5

cdr3_aa: CASSLSLNRDTDSGANVLTF
cdr3_nt: TGTGCCAGCAGCCTGAGCCTCAACCGGGACACCGACTCTGGGGCCAACGTCCTGACTTTC
j_call: TRBJ2-6
d_call: NA
clone_size: few
v_call: TRBV7-2

cdr3_aa: CASSVLTEAFF
cdr3_nt: TGTGCCAGCAGTGTATTAACTGAAGCTTTCTTT
j_call: TRBJ1-1
d_call: NA
clone_size: many
v_call: TRBV2

cdr3_aa: CASSLDSQETQYF
cdr3_nt: TGTGCCAGCAGCTTGGACAGTCAAGAGACCCAGTACTTC
j_call: TRBJ2-5
d_call: NA
clone_size: NA
v_call: TRBV5-4

cdr3_aa: CAVASLGEQFF
cdr3_nt: TGTGCCGTGGCCTCTCTTGGAGAGCAGTTCTTC
j_call: TRBJ2-1
d_call: NA
clone_size: NA
v_call: TRBV10-3

cdr3_aa: CASSYSSLYRQPQHF
cdr3_nt: TGTGCCAGCAGTTACTCGTCCCTCTACCGACAGCCCCAGCATTTT
j_call: TRBJ1-5
d_call: NA
clone_size: NA
v_call: TRBV6-5

cdr3_aa: CASSLDTGLGSPLHF
cdr3_nt: TGTGCCAGCAGTCTAGACACAGGTTTAGGGTCACCCCTCCACTTT
j_call: TRBJ1-6
d_call: NA
clone_size: NA
v_call: TRBV7-2

cdr3_aa: CASRKGPVDTGELFF
cdr3_nt: TGTGCCAGCAGGAAGGGGCCCGTTGACACCGGGGAGCTGTTTTTT
j_call: TRBJ2-2
d_call: NA
clone_size: many
v_call: TRBV27

cdr3_aa: CASSLAQGRGYGYTF
cdr3_nt: TGCGCCAGCAGCTTGGCCCAGGGAAGGGGGTATGGCTACACCTTC
j_call: TRBJ1-2
d_call: NA
clone_size: NA
v_call: TRBV5-1

cdr3_aa: CSAPKGGGRTGDEQFF
cdr3_nt: TGCAGTGCTCCCAAGGGTGGCGGCCGAACGGGCGATGAGCAGTTCTTC
j_call: TRBJ2-1
d_call: NA
clone_size: many
v_call: TRBV20-1

cdr3_aa: CASRNDAGGKVTEAFF
cdr3_nt: TGTGCCAGCAGGAATGACGCGGGAGGAAAAGTCACTGAAGCTTTCTTT
j_call: TRBJ1-1
d_call: NA
clone_size: many
v_call: TRBV27

cdr3_aa: CASSRGQGSYEQYF
cdr3_nt: TGTGCCAGCAGCCGGGGACAGGGCTCCTACGAGCAGTACTTC
j_call: TRBJ2-7
d_call: TRBD1
clone_size: many
v_call: TRBV12-3/TRBV12-4

cdr3_aa: CASSYVAYEQYF
cdr3_nt: TGTGCCAGCAGTTATGTGGCCTACGAGCAGTACTTC
j_call: TRBJ2-7
d_call: NA
clone_size: many
v_call: TRBV2

cdr3_aa: CAISRGTASNQPQHF
cdr3_nt: TGTGCCATCAGTCGAGGGACAGCCAGCAATCAGCCCCAGCATTTT
j_call: TRBJ1-5
d_call: TRBD1
clone_size: few
v_call: TRBV10-3

cdr3_aa: CASSLGGMNTEAFF
cdr3_nt: TGTGCCAGCAGTTTGGGGGGGATGAACACTGAAGCTTTCTTT
j_call: TRBJ1-1
d_call: NA
clone_size: many
v_call: TRBV12-3/TRBV12-4

cdr3_aa: CASSQGSFLHF
cdr3_nt: TGTGCCAGCAGTCAAGGGAGTTTCCTCCACTTT
j_call: TRBJ1-6
d_call: NA
clone_size: many
v_call: TRBV2

cdr3_aa: CASSQDPGQTYEQYF
cdr3_nt: TGCGCCAGCAGCCAAGATCCGGGACAGACCTACGAGCAGTACTTC
j_call: TRBJ2-7
d_call: TRBD1
clone_size: many
v_call: TRBV4-3

cdr3_aa: CASSQSGLGVNVLTF
cdr3_nt: TGTGCCAGCAGCCAGTCCGGGCTCGGGGTCAACGTCCTGACTTTC
j_call: TRBJ2-6
d_call: NA
clone_size: NA
v_call: TRBV7-6

cdr3_aa: CASSFLDSYNSPLHF
cdr3_nt: TGTGCCAGCAGCTTTCTAGACTCCTATAATTCACCCCTCCACTTT
j_call: TRBJ1-6
d_call: NA
clone_size: NA
v_call: TRBV5-6

cdr3_aa: CASNRRGAYGYTF
cdr3_nt: TGTGCCAGCAACCGACGCGGGGCCTATGGCTACACCTTC
j_call: TRBJ1-2
d_call: NA
clone_size: few
v_call: TRBV12-3/TRBV12-4

cdr3_aa: CASRGQKHLNYGYTF
cdr3_nt: TGTGCCAGCAGGGGACAGAAGCACCTTAACTATGGCTACACCTTC
j_call: TRBJ1-2
d_call: TRBD1
clone_size: NA
v_call: TRBV6-1

cdr3_aa: CSATSGDEKLFF
cdr3_nt: TGCAGCGCCACGTCAGGCGATGAAAAACTGTTTTTT
j_call: TRBJ1-4
d_call: NA
clone_size: few
v_call: TRBV29-1

cdr3_aa: CASRPGQGETQYF
cdr3_nt: TGTGCCAGTCGTCCGGGACAGGGCGAGACCCAGTACTTC
j_call: TRBJ2-5
d_call: TRBD1
clone_size: NA
v_call: TRBV28

cdr3_aa: CASTLAGVQETQYF
cdr3_nt: TGTGCCAGCACCTTAGCGGGAGTACAGGAGACCCAGTACTTC
j_call: TRBJ2-5
d_call: TRBD2
clone_size: many
v_call: TRBV7-9

cdr3_aa: CSASSGHYGYTF
cdr3_nt: TGCAGTGCGTCTTCGGGTCACTATGGCTACACCTTC
j_call: TRBJ1-2
d_call: NA
clone_size: many
v_call: TRBV20-1

cdr3_aa: CSVGTGVETQYF
cdr3_nt: TGCAGCGTAGGCACAGGGGTAGAGACCCAGTACTTC
j_call: TRBJ2-5
d_call: TRBD1
clone_size: NA
v_call: TRBV29-1

cdr3_aa: CASSLGGRGSTDTQYF
cdr3_nt: TGTGCCAGCAGCTTAGGTGGCAGGGGTAGCACAGATACGCAGTATTTT
j_call: TRBJ2-3
d_call: NA
clone_size: many
v_call: TRBV7-2